The rows below give T cell receptor beta chains drawn from one sample of a study of blood T cell repertoires in COVID-19. TCRdb's table, derived via immunoSEQ multiplex PCR, lists solely in-frame clones and lacks some. The sample includes tens of thousands of clones, about nine tenths of them seen just once. The sequencing sample was made of peripheral blood. The receptors come from a man aged 55-75 years with acute or convalescent COVID-19. The CDR3 runs from the conserved cysteine through the conserved F or W. Each record gives: V gene, clone size, D gene, J gene, CDR3 DNA, CDR3 protein. The D gene is left open where the match is weak. Size is stated for part of the rows, as once, few or many counts, or as a class when the clone is expanded.

TRBV15	-	-	TRBJ1-1	TGTGCCACCAGCACACCGACAGGGAACACTGAAGCTTTCTTT	CATSTPTGNTEAFF
TRBV29-1	-	TRBD1	TRBJ1-2	TGCAGCGTTGACCAGATCGCGCTCCGGGACAGCAACTATGGCTACACCTTC	CSVDQIALRDSNYGYTF
TRBV18	-	TRBD2	TRBJ2-1	TGTGCCAGCTCGCAAAGCCTGAGCGGGGGGCCCTACAATGAGCAGTTCTTC	CASSQSLSGGPYNEQFF
TRBV20-1	-	-	TRBJ1-5	TGCAGTGCTAGTGGCCACTCCGATCAGCCCCAGCATTTT	CSASGHSDQPQHF
TRBV10-3	-	-	TRBJ1-3	TGTGCCATCAGTGGGGCTAAGGCAGGGGCTTCTCTAGGGGACACCATATATTTT	CAISGAKAGASLGDTIYF
TRBV6-5	-	-	TRBJ1-1	TGTGCCAGCAGACAGGGTTCTCCCGTTGAAGCTTTCTTT	CASRQGSPVEAFF
TRBV9	-	-	TRBJ2-2	TGTGCCAGCAGCCCCCGGGGGCGGGGGCCTTCGAACACCGGGGAGCTGTTTTTT	CASSPRGRGPSNTGELFF
TRBV2	-	-	TRBJ1-5	TGTGCCAGCAGTGTGGACAGCCCATATAGCAATCAGCCCCAGCATTTT	CASSVDSPYSNQPQHF
TRBV27	-	TRBD2	TRBJ2-1	TGTGCCAGCACCTCATCCCCGGGACTAGCACACGAGCAGTTCTTC	CASTSSPGLAHEQFF
TRBV7-9	-	-	TRBJ2-3	TGTGCCAGCAGCTTGGGGACACAACCCGGGACAGATACGCAGTATTTT	CASSLGTQPGTDTQYF
TRBV6-6	-	-	TRBJ1-5	TGTGCCAGCAGCGGAACCCGGGGTTTTCAGCCCCAGCATTTT	CASSGTRGFQPQHF
TRBV7-2	-	-	TRBJ1-5	TGTGCCAGCAGCTTATCCAGGGGAAGCAATCAGCCCCAGCATTTT	CASSLSRGSNQPQHF
TRBV3-1/TRBV3-2	-	-	TRBJ2-2	TGTGCCAGCAGCCCCCCCCACAGGCTGGCAACCGGGGAGCTGTTTTTT	CASSPPHRLATGELFF
TRBV6-6	-	-	TRBJ2-1	TGTGCCAGCAGTTACCCGCAGGGCGAGCAGTTCTTC	CASSYPQGEQFF
TRBV7-9	-	TRBD1	TRBJ1-2	TGTGCCAGCAGCCTAGTGGGGACAGGTTATGGCTACACCTTC	CASSLVGTGYGYTF
TRBV18	-	TRBD1	TRBJ2-7	TGTGCCAGCTCACCGACAGGGGGAGGCTCCTACGAGCAGTACTTC	CASSPTGGGSYEQYF
TRBV9	-	-	TRBJ1-3	TGTGCCAGCTCCCGTTCAGCGGGTACCGGTGGAAACACCATATATTTT	CASSRSAGTGGNTIYF
TRBV6-2/TRBV6-3	-	-	TRBJ2-7	TGTGCCAGCAGACCTCAAGGGAGCGGCTCCTACGAGCAGTACTTC	CASRPQGSGSYEQYF
TRBV24-1	-	-	TRBJ1-5	TGTGCCACGGGGGACACTCTTAGCAATCAGCCCCAGCATTTT	CATGDTLSNQPQHF
TRBV3-1/TRBV3-2	few	-	TRBJ1-1	TGTGCCAGCAGCCAAAACAGGAACACTGAAGCTTTCTTT	CASSQNRNTEAFF
TRBV18	-	-	TRBJ1-2	TGTGCCAGCTCACCGGGCAGGGGTAGCTATGGCTACACCTTC	CASSPGRGSYGYTF
TRBV20-1	-	-	TRBJ1-1	TGCAGTGCTAGTGACGGGGTTGGCACTGAAGCTTTCTTT	CSASDGVGTEAFF
TRBV9	-	-	TRBJ1-3	TGTGCCAGCAGCCCCCGGGAGGTGCTATCTGGAAACACCATATATTTT	CASSPREVLSGNTIYF
TRBV30	-	TRBD1	TRBJ1-6	TGTGCCTGGAGGACAGGGGGCGCCTATAATTCACCCCTCCACTTT	CAWRTGGAYNSPLHF
TRBV5-1	once	-	TRBJ2-7	TGCGCCAGCAGCTTGGGCGGAGGAGGGCCGGGGCAGTACTTC	CASSLGGGGPGQYF
TRBV30	-	-	TRBJ1-6	TGTGCCTGGAATGAGGGAAATTCACCCCTCCACTTT	CAWNEGNSPLHF
TRBV7-9	-	TRBD1	TRBJ1-2	TGTGCCAGCAGCGCGGGACAGGGGGCCTATGGCTACACCTTC	CASSAGQGAYGYTF
TRBV14	-	-	TRBJ1-6	TGTGCCAGCAGCCAAGATCTCGGCCGGGGGTCACCCCTCCACTTT	CASSQDLGRGSPLHF
TRBV2	-	-	TRBJ1-2	TGTGCCAGCAGTGAATCCCGGGAATATGGCTACACCTTC	CASSESREYGYTF
TRBV10-3	-	TRBD2	TRBJ2-1	TGTGCCATCAGTGGACAAGCGGGGGGGCCCGATGAGCAGTTCTTC	CAISGQAGGPDEQFF
TRBV27	-	TRBD2	TRBJ2-3	TGTGCCAGTACTAGCGTACCCACAGATACGCAGTATTTT	CASTSVPTDTQYF
TRBV6-5	-	-	TRBJ1-2	TGTGCCAGCAGTTACAGGGGTACCTATGGCTACACCTTC	CASSYRGTYGYTF
TRBV3-1/TRBV3-2	-	-	TRBJ2-3	TGTGCCAGCAGCCAAACTCGACTCCGTGGGGCGGATACGCAGTATTTT	CASSQTRLRGADTQYF
TRBV19	-	TRBD2	TRBJ2-1	TGTGCCAGTAGTGAGAGGACGGGGGGAAGCTCCTACAATGAGCAGTTCTTC	CASSERTGGSSYNEQFF
TRBV24-1	once	TRBD1	TRBJ2-4	TGTGCCACCAGTGATTATCGGACAGGGGACATTCAGTACTTC	CATSDYRTGDIQYF
TRBV9	-	-	TRBJ1-6	TGTGCCAGCAGCGTAGAGGAAGGCGGGTGGGCCGCACATAATTCACCCCTCCACTTT	CASSVEEGGWAAHNSPLHF
TRBV21-1	-	-	TRBJ1-1	TGTGCCAGCAGCGGCCGGGACAGGAACACTGAAGCTTTCTTT	CASSGRDRNTEAFF
TRBV18	-	TRBD1	TRBJ1-5	TGTGCCAGCTCACCACGGGGACAGGTCGGTAGCAATCAGCCCCAGCATTTT	CASSPRGQVGSNQPQHF
TRBV5-1	-	-	TRBJ1-1	TGCGCCAGCAGCTTGGAAGGGGCGAGCACTGAAGCTTTCTTT	CASSLEGASTEAFF
TRBV6-6	-	TRBD1	TRBJ2-1	TGTGCCAGCAGTTACTCGGGACAGGGTGGCAATGAGCAGTTCTTC	CASSYSGQGGNEQFF
TRBV14	-	TRBD1	TRBJ2-7	TGTGCCAGCAGCCATTACGGGACAGGGGCAACGAGCTCCTACGAGCAGTACTTC	CASSHYGTGATSSYEQYF
TRBV7-8	few	-	TRBJ2-5	TGTGCCAGCAGCTTTGGGTCGACAGGAGGCCAAGAGACCCAGTACTTC	CASSFGSTGGQETQYF
TRBV5-4	-	TRBD1	TRBJ1-2	TGTGCCAGCAGCCCTCCGGGGACAGGGACTAACTATGGCTACACCTTC	CASSPPGTGTNYGYTF
TRBV5-4	-	-	TRBJ1-6	TGTGCCAGCAGCTTGCGTGGGGCGGAAAGCTCCTATAATTCACCCCTCCACTTT	CASSLRGAESSYNSPLHF
TRBV19	-	-	TRBJ1-5	TGTGCCAGTAGCTTCCGGGACTCGAATCAGCCCCAGCATTTT	CASSFRDSNQPQHF
TRBV29-1	once	TRBD1	TRBJ1-2	TGCAGCGTTGGGGGACCCGGGACAGGGGGCTATGGCTACACCTTC	CSVGGPGTGGYGYTF
TRBV29-1	-	-	TRBJ2-7	TGCAGCGTTGACAGTTACTACGAGCAGTACTTC	CSVDSYYEQYF
TRBV5-1	-	-	TRBJ1-4	TGCGCCAGCAGCTCACAAACGGGGGAAAAACTGTTTTTT	CASSSQTGEKLFF
TRBV27	-	-	TRBJ1-6	TGTGCCAGCAGTTTAAGGCCGGAAGCTGGGAGTTCACCCCTCCACTTT	CASSLRPEAGSSPLHF
TRBV5-1	-	-	TRBJ1-1	TGCGCCAGCAGCGCGGGGTCCGCCGGGCCACCTTTGAACACTGAAGCTTTCTTT	CASSAGSAGPPLNTEAFF
TRBV6-1	once	TRBD1	TRBJ2-7	TGTGCCAGCAGTGAAATTGCTACAGGGGATATCTACGAGCAGTACTTC	CASSEIATGDIYEQYF